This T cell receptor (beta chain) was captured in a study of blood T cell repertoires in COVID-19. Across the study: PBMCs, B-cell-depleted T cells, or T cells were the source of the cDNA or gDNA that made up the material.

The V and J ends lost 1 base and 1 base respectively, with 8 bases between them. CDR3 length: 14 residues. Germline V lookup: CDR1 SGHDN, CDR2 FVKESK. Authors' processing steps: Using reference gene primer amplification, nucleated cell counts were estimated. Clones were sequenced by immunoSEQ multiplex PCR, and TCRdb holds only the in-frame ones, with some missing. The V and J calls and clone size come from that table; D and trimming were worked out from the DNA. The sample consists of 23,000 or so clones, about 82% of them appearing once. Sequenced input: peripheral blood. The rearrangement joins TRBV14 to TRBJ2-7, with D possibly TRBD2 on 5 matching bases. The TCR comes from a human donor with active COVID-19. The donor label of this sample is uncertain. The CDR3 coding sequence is TGTGCCAGCAGCCAAGTAGGACTTTCCTACGAGCAGTACTTC. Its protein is CASSQVGLSYEQYF.